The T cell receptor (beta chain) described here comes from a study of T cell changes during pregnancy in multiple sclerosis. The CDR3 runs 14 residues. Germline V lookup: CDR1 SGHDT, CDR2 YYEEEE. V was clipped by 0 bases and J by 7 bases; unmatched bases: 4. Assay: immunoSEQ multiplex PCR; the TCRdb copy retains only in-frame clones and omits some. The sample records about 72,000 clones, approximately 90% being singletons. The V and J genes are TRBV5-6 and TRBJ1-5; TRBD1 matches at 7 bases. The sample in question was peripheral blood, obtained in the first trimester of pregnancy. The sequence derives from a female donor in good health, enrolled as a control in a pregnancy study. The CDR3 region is CASSLGQGGQPQHF. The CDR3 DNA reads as TGTGCCAGCAGCTTGGGTCAGGGGGGACAGCCCCAGCATTTT.